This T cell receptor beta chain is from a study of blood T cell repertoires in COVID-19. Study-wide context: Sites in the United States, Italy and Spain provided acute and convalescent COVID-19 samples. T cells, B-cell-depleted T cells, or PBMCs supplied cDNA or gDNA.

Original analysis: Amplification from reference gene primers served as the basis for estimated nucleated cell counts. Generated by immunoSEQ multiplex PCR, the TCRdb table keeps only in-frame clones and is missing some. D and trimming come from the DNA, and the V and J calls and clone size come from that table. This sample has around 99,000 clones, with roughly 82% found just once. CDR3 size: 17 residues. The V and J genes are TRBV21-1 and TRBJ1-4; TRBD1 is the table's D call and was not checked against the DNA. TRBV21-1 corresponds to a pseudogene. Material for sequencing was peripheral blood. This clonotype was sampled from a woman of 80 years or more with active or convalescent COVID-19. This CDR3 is CASREIQGNQGNEKLFF. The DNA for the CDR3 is TGTGCCAGCAGAGAGATACAGGGTAATCAGGGTAATGAAAAACTGTTTTTT.